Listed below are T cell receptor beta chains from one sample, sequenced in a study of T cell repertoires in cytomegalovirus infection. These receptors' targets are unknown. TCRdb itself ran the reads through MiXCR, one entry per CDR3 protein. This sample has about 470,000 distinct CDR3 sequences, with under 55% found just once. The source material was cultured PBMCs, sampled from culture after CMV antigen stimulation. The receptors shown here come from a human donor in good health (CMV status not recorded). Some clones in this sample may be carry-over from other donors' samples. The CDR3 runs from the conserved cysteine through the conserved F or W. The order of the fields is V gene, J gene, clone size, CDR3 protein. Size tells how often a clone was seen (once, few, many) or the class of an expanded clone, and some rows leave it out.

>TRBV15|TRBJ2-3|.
CATSSSPGRGLTDTQYF
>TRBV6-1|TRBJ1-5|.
CASSATGHNQPQHF
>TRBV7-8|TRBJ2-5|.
CASNPARAPETQYF
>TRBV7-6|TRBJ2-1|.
CASSSSIGQPYNEQFF
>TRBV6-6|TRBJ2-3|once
CASSYSKGPESTDTQYF
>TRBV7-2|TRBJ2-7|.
CASSRGRGDYEQYF
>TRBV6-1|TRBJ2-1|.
CAGGTYNEQFF
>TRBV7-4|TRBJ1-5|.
CASSPLGRQPQHF
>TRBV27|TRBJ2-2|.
CASSLPQGVSTGELFF
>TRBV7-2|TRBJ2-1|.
CASSSSRKLALSYNEQFF
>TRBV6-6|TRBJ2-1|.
CASSYSGLAGHEQFF
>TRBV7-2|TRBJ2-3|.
CASSIQTGAPWPDTQYF
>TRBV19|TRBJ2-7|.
CASSIVAASGSYEQYF
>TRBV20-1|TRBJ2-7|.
CSARAGPAYEQYF
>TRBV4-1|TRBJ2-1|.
CASSQDRTSAYNEQFF